The TCR beta chain under discussion was sequenced for a study of graft-versus-host responses after intestinal transplantation. Study at large: Recipients were all induced with anti-thymocyte globulin, then given tacrolimus and steroids for 3 to 4 years. Study-wide results and limits: Detection of GvH clones occurred in recipient marrow, and some had their first appearance in ileum or blood. Peak circulating GvH clone levels tracked with early post-transplant HvG declines. High graft-versus-host to host-versus-graft clonal ratios were found in allografts of patients who had graft-donor T cell macrochimerism.

Trimming cost V 0 bases and J 7 bases, with 4 bases left between them. The germline V gene encodes CDR1 MNHNY and CDR2 SVGAGI (reference sequence). The CDR3 totals 11 residues. Points on this clone: Its antigen remains unknown.

TCRdb keeps only in-frame clones here, not all; method: immunoSEQ multiplex PCR. The data hold some 40,000 clones, with around 90% observed a single time. The chain recombines TRBV6-6 with TRBJ2-7; D gene uncertain. The TCR originated in a human patient who received an intestinal transplant, so some T cells may come from the graft donor. The material was PBMCs, obtained about 310 days after intestinal transplant. The CDR3 DNA reads TGTGCCAGCAGTTACTCTGGGGAGCAGTACTTC. It codes for CASSYSGEQYF.